The rows below give T cell receptor beta chains drawn from one sample of a study of cytomegalovirus exposure and HLA in healthy donors. Assay: immunoSEQ multiplex PCR; the TCRdb copy retains only in-frame clones and omits some. This table has hundreds of thousands of clones, roughly four fifths appearing once. Input material: PBMCs. The receptors shown here come from a girl aged 5-17 years in good health and CMV-seronegative. CDR3s include the opening cysteine and the closing phenylalanine or tryptophan. The D gene is left open where the match is weak. Clone size, where shown, is once, few, many, or a class for clones that have expanded.

V: TRBV2; J: TRBJ1-5; size: NA; D: NA; DNA: TGTGCCAGCAGTGAGGGGCTTGGACAGCCCCAGCATTTT; CDR3: CASSEGLGQPQHF
V: TRBV28; J: TRBJ2-7; size: NA; D: NA; DNA: TGTGCCAGCAGAGGGGCGGAACACGAGCAGTACTTC; CDR3: CASRGAEHEQYF
V: TRBV6-5; J: TRBJ2-1; size: NA; D: TRBD2; DNA: TGTGCCAGCAGTTACTTTAGCGGGGAGCAGTTCTTC; CDR3: CASSYFSGEQFF
V: TRBV6-4; J: TRBJ2-3; size: NA; D: NA; DNA: TGTGCCAGCAGTGACCAGACAGATACGCAGTATTTT; CDR3: CASSDQTDTQYF
V: TRBV27; J: TRBJ2-2; size: NA; D: TRBD2; DNA: TGTGCCAGCAGTAACGGACTAGCGGGGGGGAACACCGGGGAGCTGTTTTTT; CDR3: CASSNGLAGGNTGELFF
V: TRBV18; J: TRBJ2-7; size: NA; D: TRBD1; DNA: TGTGCCAGCTCACCGACCACAGGGGGCTACGAGCAGTACTTC; CDR3: CASSPTTGGYEQYF
V: TRBV29-1; J: TRBJ2-3; size: NA; D: NA; DNA: TGCAGCGTTGCGGGATCCCCTGCAACAGATACGCAGTATTTT; CDR3: CSVAGSPATDTQYF
V: TRBV7-6; J: TRBJ2-1; size: NA; D: NA; DNA: TGTGCCAGCAGCTTATCCCACCGGGGGGCGTACAATGAGCAGTTCTTC; CDR3: CASSLSHRGAYNEQFF
V: TRBV4-1; J: TRBJ2-2; size: NA; D: NA; DNA: TGCGCCAGCAGCCGTCTTCACAGGGACGACAGCACCGGGGAGCTGTTTTTT; CDR3: CASSRLHRDDSTGELFF
V: TRBV18; J: TRBJ1-6; size: NA; D: TRBD1; DNA: TGTGCCAGCTCACCAAACCAGGGGGAGTCACCCCTCCACTTT; CDR3: CASSPNQGESPLHF
V: TRBV18; J: TRBJ2-5; size: NA; D: TRBD2; DNA: TGTGCCAGCTCACCGTCGGGACTAGCAGGGGAGACCCAGTACTTC; CDR3: CASSPSGLAGETQYF
V: TRBV18; J: TRBJ2-1; size: NA; D: NA; DNA: TGTGCCAGCTCACCACAGGGGTGGGGTATCAATGAGCAGTTCTTC; CDR3: CASSPQGWGINEQFF
V: TRBV9; J: TRBJ2-1; size: NA; D: NA; DNA: TGTGCCAGCAGCGTAGTCACTACCTACAATGAGCAGTTCTTC; CDR3: CASSVVTTYNEQFF
V: TRBV7-9; J: TRBJ2-5; size: once; D: TRBD1; DNA: TGTGCCAGCCATTTGGACAGGGAGCTACAGACCCAGTACTTC; CDR3: CASHLDRELQTQYF
V: TRBV6-1; J: TRBJ1-2; size: NA; D: NA; DNA: TGTGCCAGCAGTGAATATGATTACTGGGGAGGGCAAGGCTACACCTTC; CDR3: CASSEYDYWGGQGYTF
V: TRBV11-2; J: TRBJ1-1; size: NA; D: NA; DNA: TGTGCCAGCAGCCTCGGAGTGCGCGCTGAAGCTTTCTTT; CDR3: CASSLGVRAEAFF
V: TRBV5-4; J: TRBJ2-5; size: NA; D: NA; DNA: TGTGCCAGCAGCTTGGGAGCTAGCTTGGGGACCCAGTACTTC; CDR3: CASSLGASLGTQYF
V: TRBV15; J: TRBJ2-7; size: NA; D: NA; DNA: TGTGCCACCAGCAGAGATCGGGGAGGTCTCTACGAGCAGTACTTC; CDR3: CATSRDRGGLYEQYF
V: TRBV7-6; J: TRBJ2-2; size: NA; D: NA; DNA: TGTGCCAGCAGCTTAAAGGGGGGGGACACCGGGGAGCTGTTTTTT; CDR3: CASSLKGGDTGELFF
V: TRBV14; J: TRBJ1-4; size: few; D: TRBD1; DNA: TGTGCCAGCAGCCAAGCCGGGACAGCTAATGAAAAACTGTTTTTT; CDR3: CASSQAGTANEKLFF
V: TRBV28; J: TRBJ1-4; size: once; D: NA; DNA: TGTGCCAGCAGTTTATTACCCAGGGAAGGCGAAAAACTGTTTTTT; CDR3: CASSLLPREGEKLFF
V: TRBV5-1; J: TRBJ2-7; size: once; D: TRBD2; DNA: TGCGCCAGCAGCCCAAGACTAGCGGGGGGCTACGAGCAGTACTTC; CDR3: CASSPRLAGGYEQYF
V: TRBV6-5; J: TRBJ1-1; size: NA; D: TRBD1; DNA: TGTGCCAGCAGTCCTCGACAGGGGAACACTGAAGCTTTCTTT; CDR3: CASSPRQGNTEAFF
V: TRBV12-5; J: TRBJ1-2; size: NA; D: NA; DNA: TGTGCTAGTGGTTTGGGCCAGTATAACTATGGCTACACCTTC; CDR3: CASGLGQYNYGYTF
V: TRBV5-1; J: TRBJ2-3; size: NA; D: TRBD1; DNA: TGCGCCAGCAGCTTGGTTGGGACAGGGGCATTCGATACGCAGTATTTT; CDR3: CASSLVGTGAFDTQYF
V: TRBV9; J: TRBJ2-6; size: NA; D: NA; DNA: TGTGCCAGCAGCGTAGTTCCAGGAAGCTCTGGGGCCAACGTCCTGACTTTC; CDR3: CASSVVPGSSGANVLTF
V: TRBV6-6; J: TRBJ1-1; size: few; D: NA; DNA: TGTGCCAGCAGTTACGGGCAGGTGGGCACTGAAGCTTTCTTT; CDR3: CASSYGQVGTEAFF
V: TRBV19; J: TRBJ2-5; size: NA; D: TRBD2; DNA: TGTGCCAGTAGTATAGGGCAGGGCGGGGGAGAGACCCAGTACTTC; CDR3: CASSIGQGGGETQYF
V: TRBV27; J: TRBJ1-2; size: NA; D: TRBD1; DNA: TGTGCCAGCGCCTCATTCGGGACAGCAACTAACTATGGCTACACCTTC; CDR3: CASASFGTATNYGYTF
V: TRBV27; J: TRBJ2-7; size: NA; D: TRBD2; DNA: TGTGCCAGCAGTAAAAGGGCTAGCGGGGAGTACGAGCAGTACTTC; CDR3: CASSKRASGEYEQYF
V: TRBV27; J: TRBJ2-7; size: NA; D: NA; DNA: TGTGCCAGCAGTCAACTGGGGCGCCAGGGTGGAAGCTCCTACGAGCAGTACTTC; CDR3: CASSQLGRQGGSSYEQYF
V: TRBV7-9; J: TRBJ2-1; size: NA; D: NA; DNA: TGTGCCAGCAGCAAGCCTACAGGTAACAATGAGCAGTTCTTC; CDR3: CASSKPTGNNEQFF
V: TRBV25-1; J: TRBJ1-1; size: NA; D: NA; DNA: TGTGCCAGCAGTGAATTAGCAAGTGTCACTGAAGCTTTCTTT; CDR3: CASSELASVTEAFF
V: TRBV18; J: TRBJ1-3; size: NA; D: NA; DNA: TGTGCCAGCTCACCCTTGGACTCAGGATCCGGAAACACCATATATTTT; CDR3: CASSPLDSGSGNTIYF
V: TRBV29-1; J: TRBJ1-2; size: NA; D: NA; DNA: TGCAGCGTTCGCGGTGGCTACACCTTC; CDR3: CSVRGGYTF
V: TRBV28; J: TRBJ1-1; size: NA; D: NA; DNA: TGTGCCAGCAGTTTGGGACTTAACACTGAAGCTTTCTTT; CDR3: CASSLGLNTEAFF
V: TRBV15; J: TRBJ1-1; size: NA; D: TRBD1; DNA: TGTGCCACCAGCAGAGATCGACAGGGGGGCACTGAAGCTTTCTTT; CDR3: CATSRDRQGGTEAFF
V: TRBV10-1; J: TRBJ1-1; size: NA; D: TRBD1; DNA: TGCGCCAGCAGTGGTGGCAGGGGGGCGGCTGAAGCTTTCTTT; CDR3: CASSGGRGAAEAFF
V: TRBV7-2; J: TRBJ1-2; size: NA; D: NA; DNA: TGTGCCAGCAGCTTAACCGAGTCGTATGGCTACACCTTC; CDR3: CASSLTESYGYTF
V: TRBV2; J: TRBJ1-2; size: NA; D: NA; DNA: TGTGCCAGCACGTTAGGGAGCTATGGCTACACCTTC; CDR3: CASTLGSYGYTF
V: TRBV5-1; J: TRBJ2-7; size: NA; D: TRBD1; DNA: TGCGCCAGCTCCGGGACAGGGGGCTCCTACGAGCAGTACTTC; CDR3: CASSGTGGSYEQYF
V: TRBV7-3; J: TRBJ2-3; size: once; D: NA; DNA: TGTGCCAGCAGCTGGGGGCAGGGGAGCACAGATACGCAGTATTTT; CDR3: CASSWGQGSTDTQYF
V: TRBV15; J: TRBJ1-1; size: NA; D: NA; DNA: TGTGCCACCAGCAGAGAAGGCACCGGGACTGAAGCTTTCTTT; CDR3: CATSREGTGTEAFF
V: TRBV28; J: TRBJ1-2; size: NA; D: NA; DNA: TGTGCCAGCAGGATTGGACGGGAAGTTTATGGCTACACCTTC; CDR3: CASRIGREVYGYTF
V: TRBV4-1; J: TRBJ2-3; size: NA; D: TRBD2; DNA: TGCGCCAGCAGCCCTACTCCCGGACTAGCGGAAGATACGCAGTATTTT; CDR3: CASSPTPGLAEDTQYF
V: TRBV28; J: TRBJ1-5; size: NA; D: NA; DNA: TGTGCCAGCAGCCCCTCCCCCAACAACAATCAGCCCCAGCATTTT; CDR3: CASSPSPNNNQPQHF
V: TRBV19; J: TRBJ2-3; size: NA; D: NA; DNA: TGTGCCAGTAGTATCGGGGTCGATACGCAGTATTTT; CDR3: CASSIGVDTQYF
V: TRBV27; J: TRBJ2-1; size: NA; D: TRBD1; DNA: TGTGCCAGCAGTTTTATCGGCAGGAGGGACAGGGGGCGCTCCTACAATGAGCAGTTCTTC; CDR3: CASSFIGRRDRGRSYNEQFF